This T cell receptor (beta chain) was found in a study of T cells in Graves' hyperthyroidism and ophthalmopathy. Turning to the study itself: It was at initial diagnosis, before any treatment, that peripheral blood was collected.

Trimming at V came to 5 bases and at J to 6 bases, leaving 12 bases not matched to a gene. Per the germline V gene, CDR1 is SEHNR and CDR2 is FQNEAQ (reference sequence). The CDR3 is 17 residues long. Findings and caveats of the study: Blood also carried most thyroid clonotypes expanded above 0.001. Through a model of 13 V-J features, ophthalmopathy was separated from stable hyperthyroidism.

A remark on this clonotype: Its cognate antigen is unknown.

TCR beta CDR3 regions were amplified from RNA transcripts. The study used the HTBI primer set for a first-round RT-PCR of the TCR CDR3. TCRdb reprocessed the multiplex PCR reads with MiXCR, giving one entry per CDR3 protein. The table has approximately 590,000 distinct CDR3 sequences, less than 20% seen once. The chain has TRBV7-9 and TRBJ2-1; 11 positions match TRBD2. The sequencing sample was made of blood. This clonotype originated in a woman under 40 with Graves' hyperthyroidism. The CDR3 is CASSHHLTSGASNEQFF. The CDR3 DNA sequence: TGTGCCAGCAGCCACCATCTGACTAGCGGGGCCTCCAATGAGCAGTTCTTC.